What follows is one TCR beta chain and its context. DNA loading was fixed at approximately 0.35 ug for all bulk PBMC samples. Profiling relied on immunoSEQ multiplex PCR, and the TCRdb table lists in-frame clones only, not all of them. The repertoire holds roughly 29,000 clones, with around four fifths as singletons. This record comes from a study of blood T cell dynamics during melanoma immunotherapy. Time point in this sample: week 3, after first cycle of checkpoint inhibitor. Sampling occurred pretreatment (T0) and at week 3 (W3), after cycle one of checkpoint blockade. Apart from two fast progressors, RECIST 1.1 response was judged 12 weeks post-infusion. The CDR3 runs to 14 residues. Trimming at V came to 4 bases and at J to 5 bases, leaving 3 bases not matched to a gene. Germline V CDR1 and CDR2: SGHRS, YFSETQ.

This material consisted of blood, taken from a patient treated with checkpoint blockade. This rearrangement joins TRBV5-1 to TRBJ2-1, with TRBD1 matching over 10 bases. The sequence was collected from a human donor with melanoma. The CDR3 spells CASSPGQGNNEQFF. The CDR3 nucleotides are TGCGCCAGCAGCCCGGGACAGGGGAACAATGAGCAGTTCTTC.